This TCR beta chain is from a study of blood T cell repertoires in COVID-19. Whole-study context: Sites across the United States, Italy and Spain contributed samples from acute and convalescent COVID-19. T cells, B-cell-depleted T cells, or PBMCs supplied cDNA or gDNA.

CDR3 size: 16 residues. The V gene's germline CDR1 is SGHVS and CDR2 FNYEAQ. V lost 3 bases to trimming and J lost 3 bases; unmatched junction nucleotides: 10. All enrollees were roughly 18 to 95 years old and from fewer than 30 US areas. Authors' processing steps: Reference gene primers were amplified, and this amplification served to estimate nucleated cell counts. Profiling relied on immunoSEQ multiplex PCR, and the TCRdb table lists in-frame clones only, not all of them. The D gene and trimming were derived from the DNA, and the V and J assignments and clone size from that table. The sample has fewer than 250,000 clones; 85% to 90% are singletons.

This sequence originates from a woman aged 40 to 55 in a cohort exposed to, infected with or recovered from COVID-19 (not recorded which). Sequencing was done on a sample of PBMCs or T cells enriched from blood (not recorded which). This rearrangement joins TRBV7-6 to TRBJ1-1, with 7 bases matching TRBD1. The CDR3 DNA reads TGTGCCAGCAGCTTCCACCGGGACAGACCCTACACTGAAGCTTTCTTT. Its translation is CASSFHRDRPYTEAFF.